The T cell receptor beta chain under discussion was sequenced for a study of T cell changes during pregnancy in multiple sclerosis. Method: immunoSEQ multiplex PCR; TCRdb's copy keeps in-frame clones and lacks some. The table lists about 36,000 clones, approximately 90% of them singletons. Losses at the gene ends were 6 bases for V and 0 bases for J; bases not matched to a gene: 9. CDR1 and CDR2 (germline): SGHTA, FQGTGA. The CDR3 is made up of 18 amino acids. This receptor was identified in a female donor with multiple sclerosis, enrolled in a pregnancy study. This rearrangement joins TRBV7-3 to TRBJ2-1, with 12 bases fitting TRBD2. The source was CD4+ T cells from peripheral blood mononuclear cells, collected in the first trimester of pregnancy. Here the CDR3 reads CASSLLAGGLSSYNEQFF. The CDR3 DNA is TGTGCCAGCAGTCTCCTAGCGGGGGGGCTAAGCTCCTACAATGAGCAGTTCTTC.